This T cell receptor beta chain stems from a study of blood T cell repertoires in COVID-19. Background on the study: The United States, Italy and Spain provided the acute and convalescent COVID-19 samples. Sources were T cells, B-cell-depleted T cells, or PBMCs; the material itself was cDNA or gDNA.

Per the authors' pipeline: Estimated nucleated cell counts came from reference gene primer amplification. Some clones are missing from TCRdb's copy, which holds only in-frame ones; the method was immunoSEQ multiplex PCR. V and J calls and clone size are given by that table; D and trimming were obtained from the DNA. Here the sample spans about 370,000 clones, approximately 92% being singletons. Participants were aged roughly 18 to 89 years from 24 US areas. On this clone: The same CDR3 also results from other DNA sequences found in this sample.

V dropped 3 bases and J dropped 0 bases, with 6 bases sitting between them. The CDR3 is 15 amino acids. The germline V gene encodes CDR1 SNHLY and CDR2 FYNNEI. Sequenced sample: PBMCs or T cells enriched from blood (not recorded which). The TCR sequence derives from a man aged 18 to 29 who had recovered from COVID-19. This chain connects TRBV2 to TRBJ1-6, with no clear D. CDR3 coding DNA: TGTGCCAGCAGTGACGGGAGCTCCTATAATTCACCCCTCCACTTT. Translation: CASSDGSSYNSPLHF.